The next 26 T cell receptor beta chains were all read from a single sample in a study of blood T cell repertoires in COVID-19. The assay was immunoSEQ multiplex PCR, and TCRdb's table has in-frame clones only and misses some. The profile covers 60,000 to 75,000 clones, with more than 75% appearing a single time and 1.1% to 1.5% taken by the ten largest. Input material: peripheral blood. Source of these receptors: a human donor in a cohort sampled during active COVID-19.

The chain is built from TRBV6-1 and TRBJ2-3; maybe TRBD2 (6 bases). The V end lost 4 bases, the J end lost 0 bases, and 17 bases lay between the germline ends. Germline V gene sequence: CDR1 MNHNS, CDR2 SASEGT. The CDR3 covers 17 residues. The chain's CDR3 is CASSVVGTRISTDTQYF. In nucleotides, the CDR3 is TGTGCCAGCAGTGTGGTCGGGACTCGAATTAGCACAGATACGCAGTATTTT.

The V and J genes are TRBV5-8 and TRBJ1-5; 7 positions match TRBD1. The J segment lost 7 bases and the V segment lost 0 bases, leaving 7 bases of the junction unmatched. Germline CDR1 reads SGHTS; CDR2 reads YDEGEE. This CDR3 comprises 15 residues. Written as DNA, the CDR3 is TGTGCCAGCAGCTTGGGCGACAGGGTCGGCCAGCCCCAGCATTTT. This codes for CASSLGDRVGQPQHF.

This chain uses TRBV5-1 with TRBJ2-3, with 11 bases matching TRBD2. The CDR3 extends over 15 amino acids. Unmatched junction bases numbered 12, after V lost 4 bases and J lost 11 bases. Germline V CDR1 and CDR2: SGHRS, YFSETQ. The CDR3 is CASSPSRLAGTVQYF. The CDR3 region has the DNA TGCGCCAGCAGCCCGAGTCGACTAGCGGGAACGGTGCAGTATTTT. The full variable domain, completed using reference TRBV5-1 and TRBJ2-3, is KAGVTQTPRYLIKTRGQQVTLSCSPISGHRSVSWYQQTPGQGLQFLFEYFSETQRNKGNFPGRFSGRQFSNSRSEMNVSTLELGDSALYLCASSPSRLAGTVQYFGPGTRLTVL.

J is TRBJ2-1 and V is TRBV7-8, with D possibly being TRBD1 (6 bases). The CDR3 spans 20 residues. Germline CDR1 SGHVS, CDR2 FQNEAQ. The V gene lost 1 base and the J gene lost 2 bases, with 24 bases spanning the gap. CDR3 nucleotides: TGTGCCAGCAGCTTAGGGGGTAGTGGGGGCCGGACGAAAACCTACAATGAGCAGTTCTTC. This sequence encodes CASSLGGSGGRTKTYNEQFF.

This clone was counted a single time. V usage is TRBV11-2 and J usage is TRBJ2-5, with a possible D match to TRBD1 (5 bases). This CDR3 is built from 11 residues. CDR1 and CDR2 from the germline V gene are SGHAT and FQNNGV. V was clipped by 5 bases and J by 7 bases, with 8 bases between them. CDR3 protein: CASSQGGTQYF. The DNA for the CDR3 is TGTGCCAGCAGCCAGGGTGGGACCCAGTACTTC.

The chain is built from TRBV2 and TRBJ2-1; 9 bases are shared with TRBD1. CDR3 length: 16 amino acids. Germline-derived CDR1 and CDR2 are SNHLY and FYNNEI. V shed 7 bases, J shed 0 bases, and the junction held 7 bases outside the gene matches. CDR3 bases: TGTGCCAGCACCCAGGACAGGGGCCCCTCCTACAATGAGCAGTTCTTC. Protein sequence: CASTQDRGPSYNEQFF.

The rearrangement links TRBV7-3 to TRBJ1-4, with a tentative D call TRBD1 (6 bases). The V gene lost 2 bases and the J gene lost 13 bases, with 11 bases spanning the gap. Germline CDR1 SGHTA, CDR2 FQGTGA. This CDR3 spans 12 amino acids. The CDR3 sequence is CASSLGQGLLFF. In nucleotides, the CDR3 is TGTGCCAGCAGCTTAGGGCAGGGGTTACTGTTTTTT.

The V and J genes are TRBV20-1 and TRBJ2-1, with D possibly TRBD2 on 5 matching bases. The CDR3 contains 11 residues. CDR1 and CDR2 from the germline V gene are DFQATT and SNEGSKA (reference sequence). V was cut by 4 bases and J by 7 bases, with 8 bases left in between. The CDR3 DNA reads TGCAGTGCTATCATAGCGAATGAGCAGTTCTTC. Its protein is CSAIIANEQFF.

CDR3 sequence (DNA): TGTGCCAGTACCGACCGGACAGGGGGTGGCATCTATGGCTACACCTTC. Translation gives CASTDRTGGGIYGYTF. The V gene is TRBV19, the J gene TRBJ1-2, with 10 bases aligning to TRBD1. The length of the CDR3 is 16 residues. The ends lost 7 bases at V and 4 bases at J; junction bases unmatched: 12. Germline V gives CDR1 LNHDA, CDR2 SQIVND (reference sequence). Filled out from reference TRBV19 and TRBJ1-2, the complete variable domain reads DGGITQSPKYLFRKEGQNVTLSCEQNLNHDAMYWYRQDPGQGLRLIYYSQIVNDFQKGDIAEGYSVSREKKESFPLTVTSAQKNPTAFYLCASTDRTGGGIYGYTFGSGTRLTVV.

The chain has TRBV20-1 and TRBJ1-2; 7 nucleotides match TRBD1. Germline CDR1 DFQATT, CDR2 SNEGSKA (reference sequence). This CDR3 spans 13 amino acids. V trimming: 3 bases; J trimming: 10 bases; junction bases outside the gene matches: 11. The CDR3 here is CSASESGTELYTF. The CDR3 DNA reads TGCAGTGCTAGTGAATCCGGGACAGAGCTCTACACCTTC.

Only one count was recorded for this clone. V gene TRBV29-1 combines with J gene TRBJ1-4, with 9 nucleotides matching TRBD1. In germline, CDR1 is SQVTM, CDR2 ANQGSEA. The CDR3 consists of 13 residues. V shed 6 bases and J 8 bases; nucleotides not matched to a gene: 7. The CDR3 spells CSVGQGSGEKLFF. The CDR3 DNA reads TGCAGCGTCGGACAGGGGAGCGGGGAAAAACTGTTTTTT.

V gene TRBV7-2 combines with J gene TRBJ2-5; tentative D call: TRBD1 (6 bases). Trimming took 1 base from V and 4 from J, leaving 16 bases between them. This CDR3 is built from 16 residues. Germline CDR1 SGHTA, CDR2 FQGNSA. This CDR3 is CASSLEQGNILETQYF. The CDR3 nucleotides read TGTGCCAGCAGCTTAGAACAGGGAAATATTCTAGAGACCCAGTACTTC. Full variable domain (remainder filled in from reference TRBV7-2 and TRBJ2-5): GAGVSQSPSNKVTEKGKDVELRCDPISGHTALYWYRQSLGQGLEFLIYFQGNSAPDKSGLPSDRFSAERTGGSVSTLTIQRTQQEDSAVYLCASSLEQGNILETQYFGPGTRLLVL.

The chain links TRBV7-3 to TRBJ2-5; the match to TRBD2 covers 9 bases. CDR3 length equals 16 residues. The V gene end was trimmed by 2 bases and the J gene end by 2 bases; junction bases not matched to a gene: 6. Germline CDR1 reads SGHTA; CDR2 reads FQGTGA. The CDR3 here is CASSLGVAGAQETQYF. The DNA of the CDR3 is TGTGCCAGCAGCTTAGGGGTAGCGGGAGCGCAAGAGACCCAGTACTTC.

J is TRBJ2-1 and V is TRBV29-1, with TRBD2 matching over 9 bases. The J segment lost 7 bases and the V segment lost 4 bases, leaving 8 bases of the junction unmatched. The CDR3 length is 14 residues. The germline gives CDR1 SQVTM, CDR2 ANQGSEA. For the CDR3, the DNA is TGCAGCGTTGTATTTCTAGCGGGATCAAATGAGCAGTTCTTC. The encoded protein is CSVVFLAGSNEQFF.

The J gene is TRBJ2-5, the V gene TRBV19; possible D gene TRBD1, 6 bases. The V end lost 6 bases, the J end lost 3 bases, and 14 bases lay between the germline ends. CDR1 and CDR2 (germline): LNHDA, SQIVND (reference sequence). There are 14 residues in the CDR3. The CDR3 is CASSLRAGEETQYF. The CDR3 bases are TGTGCCAGTAGCCTAAGGGCAGGGGAAGAGACCCAGTACTTC.

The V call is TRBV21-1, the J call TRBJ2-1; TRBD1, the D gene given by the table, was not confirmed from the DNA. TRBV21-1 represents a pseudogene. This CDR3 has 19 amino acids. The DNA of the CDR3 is TGTGCCAGCAGCAAAGTACGAGATAGAAACAGGGGGCTCTACAATGAGCAGTTCTTC. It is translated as CASSKVRDRNRGLYNEQFF.

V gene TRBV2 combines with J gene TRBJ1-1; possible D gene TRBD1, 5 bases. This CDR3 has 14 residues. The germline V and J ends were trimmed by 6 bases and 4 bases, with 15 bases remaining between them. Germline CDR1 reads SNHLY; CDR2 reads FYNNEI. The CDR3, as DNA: TGTGCCAGCAGGCTGGCAGGGAAGTCCACTGAAGCTTTCTTT. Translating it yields CASRLAGKSTEAFF.

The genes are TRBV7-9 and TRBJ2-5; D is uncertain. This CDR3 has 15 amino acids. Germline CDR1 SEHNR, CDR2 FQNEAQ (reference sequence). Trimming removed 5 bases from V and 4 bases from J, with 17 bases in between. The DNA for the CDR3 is TGTGCCAGCAGCGCCAGACCCGCAGGTTTAGAGACCCAGTACTTC. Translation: CASSARPAGLETQYF.

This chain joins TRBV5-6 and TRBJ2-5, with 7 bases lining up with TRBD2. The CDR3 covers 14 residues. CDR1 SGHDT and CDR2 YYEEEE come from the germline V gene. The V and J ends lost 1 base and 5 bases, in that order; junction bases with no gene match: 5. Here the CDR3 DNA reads TGTGCCAGCAGCTTGATAGCGGGTCGGGAGACCCAGTACTTC. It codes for CASSLIAGRETQYF.

CDR3 coding DNA: TGTGCCAGCAGTTTCTTCGGGACTAGCGGGATCCCCTACGAGCAGTACTTC. As protein: CASSFFGTSGIPYEQYF. The chain recombines TRBV27 with TRBJ2-7, with TRBD2 matching over 13 bases. Per germline, CDR1 MNHEY and CDR2 SMNVEV (reference sequence). Losses at the gene ends were 3 bases for V and 2 bases for J; bases not matched to a gene: 7. The CDR3 covers 17 residues.

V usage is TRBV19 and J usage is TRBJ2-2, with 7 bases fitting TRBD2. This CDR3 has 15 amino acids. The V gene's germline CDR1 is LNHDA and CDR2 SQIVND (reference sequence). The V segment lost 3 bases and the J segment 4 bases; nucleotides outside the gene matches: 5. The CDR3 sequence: CASSILGGSTGELFF. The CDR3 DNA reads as TGTGCCAGTAGTATTTTGGGCGGGAGCACCGGGGAGCTGTTTTTT.

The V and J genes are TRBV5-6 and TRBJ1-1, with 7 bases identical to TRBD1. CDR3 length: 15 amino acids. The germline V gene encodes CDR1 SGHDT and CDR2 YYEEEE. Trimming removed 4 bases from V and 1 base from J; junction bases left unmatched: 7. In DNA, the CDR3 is TGTGCCAGCAGCAGATGGGACAGACCGAACACTGAAGCTTTCTTT. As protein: CASSRWDRPNTEAFF.

DNA of the CDR3: TGTGCCAGCAGCTTGGCCAAGGGACAGGGGGCCGAGGGCTACACCTTC. This sequence encodes CASSLAKGQGAEGYTF. The V call is TRBV5-6, the J call TRBJ1-2; 12 positions match TRBD1. The CDR3 extends over 16 amino acids. With V trimmed by 0 bases and J by 8 bases, 8 bases remained unmatched. Germline values: CDR1 SGHDT, CDR2 YYEEEE. Looking up the rest from reference TRBV5-6 and TRBJ1-2 gives the full variable domain: DAGVTQSPTHLIKTRGQQVTLRCSPKSGHDTVSWYQQALGQGPQFIFQYYEEEERQRGNFPDRFSGHQFPNYSSELNVNALLLGDSALYLCASSLAKGQGAEGYTFGSGTRLTVV.

The CDR3, as DNA: TGTGCCAGCAGTTTAATGGGAGTTTATAGCAATCAGCCCCAGCATTTT. Translated, it gives CASSLMGVYSNQPQHF. The rearrangement uses TRBV28 and TRBJ1-5, with no clear D. The germline CDR1 and CDR2 sequences are MDHEN and SYDVKM. This CDR3 region has 16 residues. The V gene lost 2 bases and the J gene lost 0 bases, with 11 bases spanning the gap.

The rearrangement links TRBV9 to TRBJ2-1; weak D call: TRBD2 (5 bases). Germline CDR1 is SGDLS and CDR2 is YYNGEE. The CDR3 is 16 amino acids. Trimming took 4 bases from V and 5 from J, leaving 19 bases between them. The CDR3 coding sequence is TGTGCCAGCAGCCCTCGAGGGTGGTCCCCAGACAATGAGCAGTTCTTC. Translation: CASSPRGWSPDNEQFF.

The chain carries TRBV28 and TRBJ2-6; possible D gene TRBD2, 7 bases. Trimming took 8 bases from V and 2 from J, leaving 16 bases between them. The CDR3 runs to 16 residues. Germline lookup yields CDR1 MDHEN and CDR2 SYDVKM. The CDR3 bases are TGTGCCAGCCGCTACGGGGGGCGAACTGGGGCCAACGTCCTGACTTTC. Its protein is CASRYGGRTGANVLTF. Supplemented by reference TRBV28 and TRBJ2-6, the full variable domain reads DVKVTQSSRYLVKRTGEKVFLECVQDMDHENMFWYRQDPGLGLRLIYFSYDVKMKEKGDIPEGYSVSREKKERFSLILESASTNQTSMYLCASRYGGRTGANVLTFGAGSRLTVL.